This T cell receptor delta chain comes out of a study of gamma delta lymphoproliferative disorders and STAT genes. Study background: Gamma-chain libraries were built from at least 50 ng of genomic DNA with the LymphoTrack Dx TCRG Assay.

This clone turned up a few times. Its cognate antigen is unknown. The TCRdb protein comes from a much larger clone and disagrees with this DNA's translation at residue 10, likely due to a read error; the protein given here is derived from the DNA. Points from the study as a whole: Delta repertoires did not separate groups, but patient gamma repertoires clustered apart.

Genomic DNA from isolated PBMCs served as the sequencing template. With CATT, TCRdb re-called clones from the multiplex PCR reads. The data contain several thousand delta-chain clones, more than 0.95% of them seen just once; the ten biggest clones take up under 30%. V lost 3 bases to trimming and J lost 7 bases; unmatched junction nucleotides: 18. The CDR3 has 17 amino acids. Per germline, CDR1 GEAIGNYY and CDR2 EKD. Material: blood. V and J are TRDV2 and TRDJ1; 8 bases line up with TRDD3. The sequence came from a human donor in good health. CDR3 sequence: CACDRLGGTFQGGKLIF. The CDR3 coding sequence is TGTGCCTGTGACCGACTGGGGGGGACCTTTCAAGGTGGTAAACTCATCTTT.